A single sample is the source of the 30 T cell receptor beta chains below, sequenced in a study of blood T cells in healthy people across ages. Alongside a J-beta primer mix, a sample-barcoded 5' primer served in a second PCR lasting about 7 to 12 cycles. TCRdb re-analysed the 5' RACE reads in MiXCR, keeping a single row per CDR3 protein. The sample contains 1.5 million to 2 million distinct CDR3 sequences, about 35% of which appear only once. Sequenced sample: blood. The receptors come from a woman in her thirties in good health.

Worth noting for this clonotype: Germline is not matched at one junction end, which may reflect a read error. The chain couples TRBV20-1 to TRBJ2-7, with 9 bases matching TRBD2. The CDR3 totals 15 residues. CDR1 and CDR2 from the germline V gene are DFQATT and SNEGSKA (reference sequence). DNA for the CDR3: TGCTGTGCTAGGGCCCAGTCTAGCGGGACCTACGAGCAGTACTTC. This encodes CCARAQSSGTYEQYF.

This clonotype has a count of ten or more. One end of the junction does not line up with germline, which may come from a read error. V gene TRBV5-1 combines with J gene TRBJ2-7, with 10 bases matching TRBD1. The CDR3 has 14 residues. Germline V lookup: CDR1 SGHRS, CDR2 YFSETQ. CDR3 region: CASSPRDRGYEQYF. The CDR3 nucleotides are TGTGCCAGCAGTCCACGGGACAGGGGATACGAGCAGTACTTC.

The chain recombines TRBV7-9 with TRBJ1-1; 7 nucleotides agree with TRBD1. Germline loops: CDR1 SEHNR, CDR2 FQNEAQ (reference sequence). Trimming removed 5 bases from V and 1 base from J; junction bases left unmatched: 4. This CDR3 is 14 amino acids long. The DNA for the CDR3 is TGTGCCAGCAGCATTGGGACAGAGAACACTGAAGCTTTCTTT. Amino acid sequence: CASSIGTENTEAFF.

A remark on this clonotype: The junction and the germline gene differ at one end; a read error may be behind it. The chain employs TRBV12-3 or TRBV12-4 and TRBJ2-3, with D unresolved. The CDR3 contains 13 residues. This chain's CDR3 is CASWAPSTDMQYF. CDR3 DNA sequence: TGTGCCAGCTGGGCGCCGAGCACAGATATGCAGTATTTT.

This chain joins TRBV30 and TRBJ2-7, with D possibly being TRBD1 or TRBD2 (5 bases each). CDR1 is GTSNPN, CDR2 SVGIG, per germline (reference sequence). This CDR3 has 15 residues. Trimming removed 0 bases at V and 6 bases at J, with 18 bases between. The CDR3 DNA reads TGTGCCTGGAGTGTTAAGGGGACCCCGTCGGGCGAGCAGTACTTC. It encodes CAWSVKGTPSGEQYF.

The chain links TRBV2 to TRBJ1-1, with 9 bases aligning to TRBD1. Trimming at V came to 0 bases and at J to 7 bases, leaving 9 bases not matched to a gene. The CDR3 extends over 16 amino acids. CDR1 is SNHLY, CDR2 FYNNEI, per germline. The CDR3 bases are TGTGCCAGCAGTGAAGCGCAATTACAGGGGGCTTTTGAAGCTTTCTTT. It specifies CASSEAQLQGAFEAFF.

CDR3 sequence: CASTTGGGGQPQHF. The CDR3 region has the DNA TGTGCCAGCACCACCGGAGGGGGCGGGCAGCCCCAGCATTTT. The chain uses TRBV28 and TRBJ1-5; the match to TRBD1 covers 7 bases. J gave up 7 bases and V 7 bases, and 10 bases lay outside the gene matches. In germline, CDR1 is MDHEN, CDR2 SYDVKM. The CDR3 has 14 amino acids.

This clonotype occurred a few times. This chain connects TRBV5-1 to TRBJ2-1, with 15 bases matching TRBD2. Trimming removed 5 bases from V and 6 bases from J; junction bases left unmatched: 6. CDR3 size: 16 residues. Germline assignment: CDR1 SGHRS and CDR2 YFSETQ. The CDR3 DNA reads TGCGCCAGCAGGGCCACGGGACTAGCGGGAGGCAATGAGCAGTTCTTC. Translating gives CASRATGLAGGNEQFF.

The J gene is TRBJ2-1, the V gene TRBV9; 7 positions agree with TRBD2. The CDR3 covers 16 residues. With 2 bases clipped from V and 0 bases from J, the junction kept 5 bases outside the gene matches. Looked up from germline, CDR1 is SGDLS and CDR2 is YYNGEE. CDR3 DNA sequence: TGTGCCAGCAGCGTTCAGGGCGGGGGCTCCTACAATGAGCAGTTCTTC. This sequence encodes CASSVQGGGSYNEQFF.

This clonotype showed up just a few times. CDR3 loop: CSAKNYNEQFF. As DNA, the CDR3 is TGCAGTGCCAAGAACTACAATGAGCAGTTCTTC. The chain recombines TRBV20-1 with TRBJ2-1, with unresolved D. This CDR3 has 11 residues. Germline values: CDR1 DFQATT, CDR2 SNEGSKA (reference sequence). Trimming left V 6 bases short and J 3 bases short, with 6 bases between.

This clonotype was seen a handful of times. The junction departs from the called germline gene at one end, perhaps through a read error. This chain joins TRBV4-1 and TRBJ2-3; TRBD1 agrees at 8 bases. Looked up from germline, CDR1 is MGHRA and CDR2 is YSYEKL. This CDR3 is 16 amino acids long. The CDR3 sequence is CTSSQDSTGGTDTQYF. In DNA form, the CDR3 reads TGCACCAGCAGCCAAGATTCGACAGGGGGCACAGATACGCAGTATTTT.

This clonotype appeared a single time. The rearrangement links TRBV14 to TRBJ1-1; the D is unclear. CDR3 length: 12 residues. In germline, CDR1 is SGHDN, CDR2 FVKESK. V lost 8 bases and J lost 5, with 12 bases in between. The CDR3 DNA sequence: TGTGCCAGCGACGGGTTCAGTACTGAAGCTTTCTTT. Translating gives CASDGFSTEAFF. The full variable domain, its missing parts supplied by reference TRBV14 and TRBJ1-1, is EAGVTQFPSHSVIEKGQTVTLRCDPISGHDNLYWYRRVMGKEIKFLLHFVKESKQDESGMPNNRFLAERTGGTYSTLKVQPAELEDSGVYFCASDGFSTEAFFGQGTRLTVV.

This clonotype was picked up a small number of times. The chain joins TRBV4-1 to TRBJ1-4; 9 bases agree with TRBD1. The CDR3 is 19 amino acids. J gave up 4 bases and V 4 bases, and 16 bases lay outside the gene matches. The V gene's germline CDR1 is MGHRA and CDR2 YSYEKL. CDR3 DNA: TGCGCCAGCAGCCGATCCGAAACAGATTGGACAGGGGATAATGAAAAACTGTTTTTT. It translates to CASSRSETDWTGDNEKLFF.

This clonotype was seen a handful of times. This rearrangement joins TRBV24-1 to TRBJ2-3; 7 bases fit TRBD2. This CDR3 spans 15 amino acids. V dropped 5 bases and J dropped 1; count of bases not matched to a gene: 5. Germline loops: CDR1 KGHDR, CDR2 SFDVKD. CDR3 bases: TGTGCCACCAGTGCGCGTCTAGCGGGCACAGATACGCAGTATTTT. Protein: CATSARLAGTDTQYF.

On this clonotype: The germline gene is not matched at one end of the junction; a read error may be the cause. The chain links TRBV6-2 or TRBV6-3 to TRBJ1-2; D ambiguous. The CDR3 has 13 amino acids. Germline CDR1 MNHEY, CDR2 SVGEGT. The CDR3 here is CASSYGLNYGCTF. CDR3 nucleotides: TGTGCCAGCAGTTACGGGTTGAACTATGGCTGCACCTTC.

The chain carries TRBV6-2 or TRBV6-3 and TRBJ2-1, with TRBD2 as a possible D gene (5 bases). This CDR3 contains 14 residues. Germline assignment: CDR1 MNHEY and CDR2 SVGEGT. V dropped 4 bases and J dropped 9 bases, with 16 bases sitting between them. CDR3 in amino acids: CASSCEGNGGEQFF. The CDR3 DNA reads as TGTGCCAGCAGTTGCGAGGGAAACGGTGGTGAGCAGTTCTTC.

The DNA for the CDR3 is TGTGCCAGCAGCGCCGCGGGGGGCTTCCCCTGGGATGGCTACACCTTC. Translation gives CASSAAGGFPWDGYTF. The chain carries TRBV7-8 and TRBJ1-2, with a possible D match to TRBD1 (6 bases). Germline loops: CDR1 SGHVS, CDR2 FQNEAQ. The length of the CDR3 is 16 residues. V was pared by 5 bases and J by 6 bases, with 22 bases between. The variable domain in full, completed from reference TRBV7-8 and TRBJ1-2, reads GAGVSQSPRYKVAKRGQDVALRCDPISGHVSLFWYQQALGQGPEFLTYFQNEAQLDKSGLPSDRFFAERPEGSVSTLKIQRTQQEDSAVYLCASSAAGGFPWDGYTFGSGTRLTVV.

This clonotype was detected only a few times. V gene TRBV6-2 or TRBV6-3 combines with J gene TRBJ2-2; 12 bases are shared with TRBD2. V gave up 5 bases and J gave up 4 bases; unmatched junction bases: 5. CDR3 size: 16 residues. Looked up from germline, CDR1 is MNHEY and CDR2 is SVGEGT. In nucleotides, the CDR3 is TGTGCCAGCAGTCTAGCGGGGGGGCTCGGCACCGGGGAGCTGTTTTTT. It yields the protein CASSLAGGLGTGELFF.

This chain uses TRBV4-2 with TRBJ2-1; 7 bases fit TRBD1. This CDR3 region has 17 residues. Trimming removed 4 bases from V and 0 bases from J; junction bases left unmatched: 9. The germline V gene encodes CDR1 LGHNA and CDR2 YNFKEQ. The CDR3 loop reads CASSRTGDSRSYNEQFF. The CDR3 coding sequence is TGTGCCAGCAGCCGGACAGGAGACAGTCGCTCCTACAATGAGCAGTTCTTC.

The rearrangement links TRBV7-3 to TRBJ2-1; the D gene could be TRBD1 or TRBD2 (6 bases each). CDR1 and CDR2 from the germline V gene are SGHTA and FQGTGA. This CDR3 region has 15 residues. V was clipped by 4 bases and J by 2 bases, with 12 bases between them. The CDR3 nucleotides read TGTGCCAGCAGCTCCCCCGGGGGCGCCTACAATGAGCAGTTCTTC. Residues: CASSSPGGAYNEQFF. Looking up the rest from reference TRBV7-3 and TRBJ2-1 gives the full variable domain: GAGVSQTPSNKVTEKGKYVELRCDPISGHTALYWYRQSLGQGPEFLIYFQGTGAADDSGLPNDRFFAVRPEGSVSTLKIQRTERGDSAVYLCASSSPGGAYNEQFFGPGTRLTVL.

The genes are TRBV3-1 and TRBJ2-1; 12 nucleotides match TRBD2. Unmatched junction bases numbered 4, after V lost 5 bases and J lost 8 bases. This CDR3 is 14 amino acids long. Germline V CDR1 and CDR2: LGHDT, YNNKEL (reference sequence). In nucleotides, the CDR3 is TGTGCCAGCAGCACGACTAGCGGGAGACATGAGCAGTTCTTC. This gives the protein CASSTTSGRHEQFF.

Concerning this clonotype itself: One junction end does not reproduce the germline sequence, and a read error may be involved. The chain combines TRBV10-3 with TRBJ2-7; no definite D call. The CDR3 loop spans 13 amino acids. Per germline, CDR1 ENHRY and CDR2 SYGVKD. CDR3 sequence: CANSEGRTYEQYF. CDR3 nucleotide sequence: TGTGCCAACAGTGAAGGCAGGACCTACGAGCAGTACTTC.

This clonotype was counted only a few times. The chain recombines TRBV7-8 with TRBJ1-6; D is possibly TRBD1 (5 bases). V gave up 5 bases and J gave up 8 bases, with 16 bases separating them. Germline V CDR1 and CDR2: SGHVS, FQNEAQ. This CDR3 is 15 amino acids long. The CDR3: CASSPGRAGDSPLHF. CDR3 sequence (DNA): TGTGCCAGCAGCCCCGGTCGGGCGGGGGATTCACCCCTCCACTTT.

The rearrangement links TRBV2 to TRBJ2-1; TRBD2 agrees at 11 bases. Germline values: CDR1 SNHLY, CDR2 FYNNEI. The CDR3 length is 15 residues. V lost 6 bases to trimming and J lost 4 bases; unmatched junction nucleotides: 5. CDR3 amino acids: CASRVAGGRYNEQFF. The CDR3, as DNA: TGTGCCAGCAGAGTAGCGGGGGGGCGTTACAATGAGCAGTTCTTC. The whole variable domain, remainder taken from reference TRBV2 and TRBJ2-1, is EPEVTQTPSHQVTQMGQEVILRCVPISNHLYFYWYRQILGQKVEFLVSFYNNEISEKSEIFDDQFSVERPDGSNFTLKIRSTKLEDSAMYFCASRVAGGRYNEQFFGPGTRLTVL.

V usage is TRBV11-2 and J usage is TRBJ2-3; D perhaps matches TRBD1 (5 bases). Germline V lookup: CDR1 SGHAT, CDR2 FQNNGV. The CDR3 loop spans 16 amino acids. Trimming stripped 4 bases from V and 0 bases from J, with 14 bases between. DNA of the CDR3: TGTGCCAGCAGCTCCACGACAGTTTCTAGCACAGATACGCAGTATTTT. This encodes CASSSTTVSSTDTQYF.

The sample holds a few counts of this clonotype. This chain uses TRBV4-1 with TRBJ2-1, with D maybe TRBD2 (7 bases). CDR1 is MGHRA, CDR2 YSYEKL, per germline. V was pared by 0 bases and J by 6 bases, with 12 bases between. The CDR3 is 15 residues long. The CDR3 sequence: CASSQDAGAGNEQFF. In DNA, the CDR3 is TGCGCCAGCAGCCAAGACGCGGGGGCTGGCAATGAGCAGTTCTTC.

V is TRBV11-2 and J is TRBJ2-2; possibly TRBD2 for D (6 bases). Germline V gives CDR1 SGHAT, CDR2 FQNNGV. Trimming removed 4 bases at V and 4 bases at J, with 13 bases between. CDR3 length equals 15 residues. CDR3 DNA: TGTGCCAGCAGCTCGGTCGTCGGGGGCACCGGGGAGCTGTTTTTT. As protein: CASSSVVGGTGELFF.

This chain connects TRBV20-1 to TRBJ2-1; D could derive from TRBD1 or TRBD2 (5 bases each). Germline loops: CDR1 DFQATT, CDR2 SNEGSKA (reference sequence). The CDR3 is 13 amino acids. The V end was cut by 5 bases, the J end by 8 bases, with 16 bases between. CDR3 sequence: CSAGASRDHEQFF. CDR3 in DNA: TGCAGTGCTGGAGCCTCACGGGACCATGAGCAGTTCTTC.

This chain uses TRBV9 with TRBJ2-3; D uncertain. Per the germline V gene, CDR1 is SGDLS and CDR2 is YYNGEE. The V and J ends lost 0 bases and 4 bases respectively, with 9 bases between them. This CDR3 region has 14 residues. In DNA, the CDR3 is TGTGCCAGCAGCGTAGGGGCCAAACCAGATACGCAGTATTTT. Encoded protein: CASSVGAKPDTQYF.

This chain joins TRBV20-1 and TRBJ1-2; TRBD1 agrees at 12 bases. The CDR3 loop spans 14 amino acids. The germline V gene has CDR1 DFQATT and CDR2 SNEGSKA (reference sequence). V was clipped by 5 bases and J by 7 bases; unmatched bases: 8. The CDR3 reads CSAAPGQGASGYTF. CDR3 nucleotide sequence: TGCAGTGCTGCGCCGGGACAGGGGGCTTCTGGCTACACCTTC.